These 20 T cell receptor beta chains were all obtained from the same sample, sequenced in a study of T-cell reconstitution after alpha-beta-depleted transplantation in children. It was with unique molecular identifiers that the TCRbeta library was prepared. Each CDR3 protein is one row after TCRdb ran MiXCR on the PCR reads. The sample yields approximately 270,000 distinct CDR3 sequences, more than 9% seen once. The sample consisted of PBMCs from the stem cell graft donor, taken from the stem cell graft. Receptors were obtained from a human donor who donated a stem cell graft to a child with SCID.

This clonotype was counted many times. This chain uses TRBV7-8 with TRBJ2-5; perhaps D is TRBD1 or TRBD2 (5 bases each). Germline CDR1 reads SGHVS; CDR2 reads FQNEAQ. This CDR3 region has 14 residues. Trimming left V 5 bases short and J 5 bases short, with 15 bases between. The CDR3 here is CASSREGSGETQYF. In nucleotides, the CDR3 is TGTGCCAGCAGCCGCGAGGGGTCAGGGGAGACCCAGTACTTC.

In its sample, this clonotype was seen a few times. The chain is built from TRBV11-2 and TRBJ1-1; D uncertain. V dropped 1 base and J dropped 10 bases, with 10 bases sitting between them. There are 12 residues in the CDR3. CDR1 SGHAT and CDR2 FQNNGV come from the germline V gene. This chain's CDR3 is CASSLGDTRAFF. The CDR3 DNA reads as TGTGCCAGCAGCTTAGGCGACACCCGAGCTTTCTTT.

There are many counts of this clonotype. The chain couples TRBV25-1 to TRBJ2-7; 10 nucleotides align to TRBD2. Losses at the gene ends were 5 bases for V and 2 bases for J; bases not matched to a gene: 6. The CDR3 contains 15 residues. Germline V gene sequence: CDR1 MGHDK, CDR2 SYGVNS. CDR3 DNA sequence: TGTGCCAGCAGTTCCCGACTAGCGGGTACCTACGAGCAGTACTTC. Translation gives CASSSRLAGTYEQYF.

This clonotype was found many times. The rearrangement links TRBV12-3 or TRBV12-4 to TRBJ1-6; D ambiguous. This CDR3 has 13 residues. Trimming left V 3 bases short and J 4 bases short, with 4 bases between. The CDR3, as DNA: TGTGCCAGCAGTTTCGGGTATAATTCACCCCTCCACTTT. This codes for CASSFGYNSPLHF.

The genes are TRBV5-1 and TRBJ2-3; D is perhaps TRBD2 (5 bases). The ends were cut back, 5 bases at V and 4 bases at J, with 11 bases in the middle. CDR3 length: 13 amino acids. Germline CDR1 reads SGHRS; CDR2 reads YFSETQ. CDR3 sequence: CASRCARADTQYF. CDR3 bases: TGCGCCAGCAGGTGTGCGAGGGCAGATACGCAGTATTTT.

This clonotype was seen ten or more times. V usage is TRBV6-5 and J usage is TRBJ1-1; maybe TRBD1 (5 bases). The CDR3 totals 12 residues. The V gene's germline CDR1 is MNHEY and CDR2 SVGAGI. Trimming shortened V by 8 bases and J by 1 base, and 8 bases separated the two germline ends. The CDR3 DNA reads TGTGCCAGCTACACAGGGAACACTGAAGCTTTCTTT. Translation gives CASYTGNTEAFF.

This clonotype was detected only a few times. This sequence joins TRBV7-2 and TRBJ1-2; no reliable D call. The CDR3 consists of 14 residues. V was clipped by 2 bases and J by 2 bases, with 9 bases between them. CDR1 and CDR2 (germline): SGHTA, FQGNSA. The CDR3 loop is CASSLWTENYGYTF. The DNA of the CDR3 is TGTGCCAGCAGCTTATGGACGGAAAACTATGGCTACACCTTC.

In this sample, this clonotype turned up many times. J is TRBJ1-6 and V is TRBV21-1. TRBV21-1 is a listed pseudogene. The CDR3 has 14 residues. The CDR3 nucleotides are TGTGCCAGCAGCAAATCAATTCCCCGTTCACCCCTCCACTTT. It specifies CASSKSIPRSPLHF.

Ten or more counts support this clonotype. The V call is TRBV12-3 or TRBV12-4, the J call TRBJ2-3; TRBD2 agrees at 16 bases. CDR3 length equals 18 residues. The V and J ends lost 3 bases and 2 bases, in that order; junction bases with no gene match: 5. CDR3 loop: CASSLGTSGGAYTDTQYF. The DNA for the CDR3 is TGTGCCAGCAGTTTGGGGACTAGCGGGGGGGCCTACACAGATACGCAGTATTTT.

This chain connects TRBV2 to TRBJ1-1; a weak D match, TRBD1 (6 bases). The CDR3 contains 14 residues. V lost 5 bases, J lost 2 bases, and 12 bases lay in between. CDR1 SNHLY and CDR2 FYNNEI come from the germline V gene. The CDR3 spells CASSPIGGNTEAFF. In DNA form, the CDR3 reads TGTGCCAGCAGTCCGATAGGGGGAAACACTGAAGCTTTCTTT.

A word on this clonotype: A much larger clone lies one base from this, so it may be a read error. The chain is built from TRBV20-1 and TRBJ2-1, with D possibly matching TRBD1 (6 bases). This CDR3 comprises 16 residues. With 0 bases removed from V and 2 bases from J, the gap between germline ends came to 14 bases. CDR1 and CDR2 (germline): DFQATT, SNEGSKA (reference sequence). The CDR3 is CSARDTTGSAYNEQFF. The CDR3 region has the DNA TGCAGTGCTAGAGATACCACAGGGAGCGCCTACAATGAGCAGTTCTTC.

This clonotype occurred a few times. This chain uses TRBV6-2 or TRBV6-3 with TRBJ1-1; D unclear. CDR1 is MNHEY, CDR2 SVGEGT, per germline. Deletions cut 2 bases from V and 5 bases from J, with 6 bases between. The CDR3 totals 12 residues. The CDR3 DNA sequence: TGTGCCAGCAGTTACCTCTGGACTGAAGCTTTCTTT. Encoded protein: CASSYLWTEAFF.

The table lists this clonotype with many counts. The CDR3 sequence: CASSLTGTQETQYF. CDR3 DNA sequence: TGTGCCAGCAGCTTGACCGGGACTCAAGAGACCCAGTACTTC. The gene calls are TRBV7-9 and TRBJ2-5, with D perhaps TRBD2 (6 bases). The germline CDR1 and CDR2 sequences are SEHNR and FQNEAQ (reference sequence). Trimming removed 3 bases at V and 2 bases at J, with 10 bases between. The CDR3 sequence is 14 residues long.

Many counts were recorded for this clonotype. The V gene is TRBV5-1, the J gene TRBJ1-4, with TRBD1 as a possible D gene (6 bases). The germline V gene encodes CDR1 SGHRS and CDR2 YFSETQ. The CDR3 contains 14 residues. Between the trimmed V and J ends, which lost 2 bases and 7 bases, there was a span of 12 bases. The CDR3 region is CASSFAGESEKLFF. The DNA for the CDR3 is TGCGCCAGCAGCTTCGCAGGGGAAAGTGAAAAACTGTTTTTT. Based on the CDR3 plus reference TRBV5-1 and TRBJ1-4, the full variable domain is KAGVTQTPRYLIKTRGQQVTLSCSPISGHRSVSWYQQTPGQGLQFLFEYFSETQRNKGNFPGRFSGRQFSNSRSEMNVSTLELGDSALYLCASSFAGESEKLFFGSGTQLSVL.

This clonotype has just a few counts. The CDR3 DNA follows: TGTGCCAGCAGTCGACAAACCGGGACAGGGTTATTAGAGCAGTACTTC. Amino acids: CASSRQTGTGLLEQYF. The chain carries TRBV12-3 or TRBV12-4 and TRBJ2-7; TRBD1 agrees at 9 bases. Trimming took 5 bases from V and 7 from J; bases not matched to a gene: 15. The CDR3 covers 16 residues.

This clonotype turned up a few times. This chain links TRBV6-1 with TRBJ1-6; perhaps TRBD1 as D (6 bases). Germline CDR1 is MNHNS and CDR2 is SASEGT. CDR3 length equals 17 residues. Trimming left V 6 bases short and J 0 bases short, with 15 bases between. The CDR3 is CASSWGPASSYNSPLHF. CDR3 coding DNA: TGTGCCAGCAGCTGGGGGCCCGCGAGCTCCTATAATTCACCCCTCCACTTT.

This clonotype was observed at least ten times. The V and J genes are TRBV20-1 and TRBJ2-1; TRBD2 matches 7 bases. The germline V gene has CDR1 DFQATT and CDR2 SNEGSKA (reference sequence). The J segment lost 7 bases and the V segment lost 5 bases, leaving 8 bases of the junction unmatched. The length of the CDR3 is 13 residues. CDR3 protein: CSAAPGLINEQFF. The CDR3 DNA is TGCAGTGCTGCTCCGGGACTAATAAATGAGCAGTTCTTC.

The chain joins TRBV14 to TRBJ2-3; the match to TRBD1 covers 9 bases. The germline V gene has CDR1 SGHDN and CDR2 FVKESK. This CDR3 is 14 amino acids long. V lost 5 bases, J lost 9 bases, and 9 bases stayed unmatched. The CDR3 sequence is CASSWAVTGGTQYF. In nucleotides, the CDR3 is TGTGCCAGCAGCTGGGCTGTGACAGGGGGGACGCAGTATTTT. Full variable domain (rest looked up from reference TRBV14 and TRBJ2-3): EAGVTQFPSHSVIEKGQTVTLRCDPISGHDNLYWYRRVMGKEIKFLLHFVKESKQDESGMPNNRFLAERTGGTYSTLKVQPAELEDSGVYFCASSWAVTGGTQYFGPGTRLTVL.

The CDR3 DNA reads as TGTGTGTGTGGCAGGGGTGGAAACACCATATATTTT. Its translation: CVCGRGGNTIYF. The chain uses TRBV7-9 and TRBJ1-3; a possible D gene is TRBD1 (6 bases). CDR1 and CDR2 from the germline V gene are SEHNR and FQNEAQ (reference sequence). The CDR3 has 12 residues.

This clonotype occurred a few times. DNA for the CDR3: TGTGCCAGTATGGGGGGAGCGAACACCGGGGAGCTGTTTTTT. This codes for CASMGGANTGELFF. The rearrangement links TRBV19 to TRBJ2-2, with a possible D match to TRBD2 (6 bases). Germline CDR1 LNHDA, CDR2 SQIVND (reference sequence). Trimming shortened V by 7 bases and J by 0 bases, and 9 bases separated the two germline ends. The CDR3 consists of 14 residues.